This TCR beta chain was observed in a study of blood T cell repertoires in COVID-19. Study-level background: Sites in the United States, Italy and Spain provided acute and convalescent COVID-19 samples.

Cohort allocation depended upon clinical history that participants reported. All exposed participants met a person with COVID-19 within 2 weeks before entering the study. The CDR3 length is 16 residues. V was trimmed by 6 bases and J by 8 bases, leaving 20 bases between them. From germline, CDR1 is KGHSH and CDR2 LQKENI. Study processing details: Estimates of nucleated cell counts were drawn from the amplification of reference gene primers. The data were produced by immunoSEQ multiplex PCR, yet TCRdb's version contains in-frame clones alone and is incomplete. The V and J calls and clone size were taken over from that table, and D and trimming were inferred from the DNA. The sample consists of a few hundred thousand clones, around 83% of them appearing once.

Sample: PBMCs or T cells enriched from blood (not recorded which). J is TRBJ1-6 and V is TRBV18; D unresolved. This sequence originates from a man between 35 and 55 years old who had been exposed to COVID-19. The DNA of the CDR3 is TGTGCCAGCTCTCCCTCGAGGGCAGGAATAGATTCACCCCTCCACTTT. Translated, it gives CASSPSRAGIDSPLHF. Supplemented by reference TRBV18 and TRBJ1-6, the full variable domain reads NAGVMQNPRHLVRRRGQEARLRCSPMKGHSHVYWYRQLPEEGLKFMVYLQKENIIDESGMPKERFSAEFPKEGPSILRIQQVVRGDSAAYFCASSPSRAGIDSPLHFGNGTRLTVT.